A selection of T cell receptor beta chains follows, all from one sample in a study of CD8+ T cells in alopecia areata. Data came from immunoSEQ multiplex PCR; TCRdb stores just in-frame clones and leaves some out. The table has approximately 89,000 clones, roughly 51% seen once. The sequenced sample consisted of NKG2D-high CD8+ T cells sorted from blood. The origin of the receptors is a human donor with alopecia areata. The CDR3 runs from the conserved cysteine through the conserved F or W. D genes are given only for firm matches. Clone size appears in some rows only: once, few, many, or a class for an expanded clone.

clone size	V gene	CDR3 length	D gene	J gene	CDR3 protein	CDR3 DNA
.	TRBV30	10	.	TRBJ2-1	CAWSRGEQFF	TGTGCCTGGAGTAGAGGTGAGCAGTTCTTC
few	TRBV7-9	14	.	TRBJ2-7	CASSPQSSVDEQYF	TGTGCCAGCAGCCCGCAATCCTCCGTGGACGAGCAGTACTTC
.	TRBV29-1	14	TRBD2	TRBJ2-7	CSVEVAGGGVEQYF	TGCAGCGTTGAAGTCGCGGGGGGGGGCGTCGAGCAGTACTTC
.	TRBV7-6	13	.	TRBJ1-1	CASSPGTGLEAFF	TGTGCCAGCAGCCCAGGCACTGGCCTTGAAGCTTTCTTT
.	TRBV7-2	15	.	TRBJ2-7	CASSLRTTVSYEQYF	TGTGCCAGCAGCCTAAGGACTACCGTCTCCTACGAGCAGTACTTC
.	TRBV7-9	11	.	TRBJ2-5	CAGSLGETQYF	TGTGCCGGTTCCCTAGGAGAGACCCAGTACTTC
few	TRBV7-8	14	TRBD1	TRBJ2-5	CASSLLGTEETQYF	TGTGCCAGCAGCCTGTTAGGGACAGAAGAGACCCAGTACTTC
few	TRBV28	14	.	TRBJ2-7	CASSPPGSSYEQYF	TGTGCCAGCAGTCCTCCCGGGTCAAGCTACGAGCAGTACTTC
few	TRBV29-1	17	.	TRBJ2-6	CSVEDLGSSSGANVLTF	TGCAGCGTTGAAGATCTTGGCAGCAGCTCTGGGGCCAACGTCCTGACTTTC
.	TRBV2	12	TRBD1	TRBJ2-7	CAGDRDSYEQYF	TGTGCCGGAGACCGGGACAGTTACGAGCAGTACTTC
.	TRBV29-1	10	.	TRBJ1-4	CSVPLGGLFF	TGCAGCGTTCCCTTAGGGGGACTGTTTTTT
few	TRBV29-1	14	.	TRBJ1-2	CSVEEVDRGYGYTF	TGCAGCGTTGAAGAGGTTGATCGGGGCTATGGCTACACCTTC
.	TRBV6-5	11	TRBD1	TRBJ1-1	CASRRGPEAFF	TGTGCCAGCAGGAGGGGGCCTGAAGCTTTCTTT